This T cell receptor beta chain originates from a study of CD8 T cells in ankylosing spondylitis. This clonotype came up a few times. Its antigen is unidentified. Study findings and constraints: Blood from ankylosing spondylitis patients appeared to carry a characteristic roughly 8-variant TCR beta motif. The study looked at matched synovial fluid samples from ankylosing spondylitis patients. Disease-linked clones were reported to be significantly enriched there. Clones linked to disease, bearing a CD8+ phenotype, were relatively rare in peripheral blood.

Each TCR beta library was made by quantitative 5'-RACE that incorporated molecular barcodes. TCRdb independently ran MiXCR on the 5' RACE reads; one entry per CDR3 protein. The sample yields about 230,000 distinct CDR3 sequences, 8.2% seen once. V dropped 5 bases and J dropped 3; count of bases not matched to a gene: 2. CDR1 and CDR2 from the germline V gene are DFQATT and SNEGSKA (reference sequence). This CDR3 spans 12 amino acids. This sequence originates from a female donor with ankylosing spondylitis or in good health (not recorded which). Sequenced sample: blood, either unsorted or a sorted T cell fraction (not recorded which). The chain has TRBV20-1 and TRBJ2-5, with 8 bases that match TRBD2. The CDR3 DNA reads TGCAGTGCTCCGGGAGGGGAAGAGACCCAGTACTTC. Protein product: CSAPGGEETQYF.